Below are 32 T cell receptor beta chains sequenced from a single sample in a study of shared T cell receptors in the human thymus. Sequenced by immunoSEQ multiplex PCR; TCRdb stores in-frame clones only, minus some. The table lists roughly 500,000 clones, around 78% of them singletons. These data were also reused for a study on human thymus T cells.

The sample comprised thymocytes. These receptors came from a boy under two years old with a congenital heart defect.

CDR3 region: CASSLSTGQNTGELFF. For the CDR3, the DNA is TGTGCCAGCAGTTTATCGACCGGACAGAACACCGGGGAGCTGTTTTTT. The chain is built from TRBV27 and TRBJ2-2, with a possible D match to TRBD1 (5 bases). With 0 bases removed from V and 1 base from J, the gap between germline ends came to 9 bases. The CDR3 runs 16 residues. Germline V lookup: CDR1 MNHEY, CDR2 SMNVEV (reference sequence).

The rearrangement links TRBV18 to TRBJ2-7, with no clear D. Looked up from germline, CDR1 is KGHSH and CDR2 is LQKENI. V lost 1 base to trimming and J lost 2 bases, with 9 bases between them. The CDR3 is 14 amino acids. CDR3 residues: CASSPLQRPYEQYF. The CDR3 region has the DNA TGTGCCAGCTCACCACTCCAGAGGCCCTACGAGCAGTACTTC.

There are a few counts of this clone. This rearrangement joins TRBV14 to TRBJ2-3; possibly TRBD2 for D (5 bases). Germline loops: CDR1 SGHDN, CDR2 FVKESK. V lost 1 base, J lost 2 bases, and 16 bases lay in between. This CDR3 has 17 amino acids. The CDR3 spells CASSQVGRGGHTDTQYF. The CDR3 DNA reads as TGTGCCAGCAGCCAAGTAGGCCGAGGAGGTCACACAGATACGCAGTATTTT.

V is TRBV11-3 and J is TRBJ2-7; TRBD2 matches 9 bases. This CDR3 has 17 amino acids. Germline V gene data show CDR1 as SGHNT and CDR2 as YENEEA. The V gene end was trimmed by 5 bases and the J gene end by 6 bases; junction bases not matched to a gene: 17. The CDR3 here is CASSLTRRREGRGEQYF. The CDR3 DNA is TGTGCCAGCAGCCTCACGAGGAGGCGGGAGGGCCGGGGCGAGCAGTACTTC.

The chain links TRBV10-3 to TRBJ2-3; 10 bases line up with TRBD2. Germline CDR1 and CDR2: ENHRY and SYGVKD. Unmatched junction bases numbered 3, after V lost 3 bases and J lost 0 bases. This CDR3 has 16 amino acids. CDR3 nucleotide sequence: TGTGCCATCAGTGATCCTAGCGGGAGAAGCACAGATACGCAGTATTTT. Protein: CAISDPSGRSTDTQYF.

This sequence joins TRBV5-1 and TRBJ2-3; D might be TRBD1 (6 bases). This CDR3 region has 14 residues. Germline-derived CDR1 and CDR2 are SGHRS and YFSETQ. Trimming cost V 1 base and J 4 bases, with 10 bases left between them. The chain's CDR3 is CASSLHRAADTQYF. The CDR3 DNA reads as TGCGCCAGCAGCTTGCACAGGGCTGCAGATACGCAGTATTTT.

The chain recombines TRBV29-1 with TRBJ2-2; TRBD2 agrees at 8 bases. This CDR3 is built from 14 residues. Germline CDR1 is SQVTM and CDR2 is ANQGSEA. The J segment lost 3 bases and the V segment lost 6 bases, leaving 6 bases of the junction unmatched. CDR3 nucleotide sequence: TGCAGCGTGGCGGGGGGTGGTGACACCGGGGAGCTGTTTTTT. Its translation: CSVAGGGDTGELFF.

This chain links TRBV19 with TRBJ2-7; a weak D match, TRBD2 (6 bases). This CDR3 comprises 18 residues. Germline V gene sequence: CDR1 LNHDA, CDR2 SQIVND (reference sequence). V lost 2 bases, J lost 1 base, and 21 bases lay in between. CDR3 region: CASSIRGSGPVFSYEQYF. CDR3 nucleotide sequence: TGTGCCAGTAGTATAAGGGGTAGCGGCCCCGTGTTTTCCTACGAGCAGTACTTC. The entire variable domain, with the rest obtained from reference TRBV19 and TRBJ2-7, is as follows: DGGITQSPKYLFRKEGQNVTLSCEQNLNHDAMYWYRQDPGQGLRLIYYSQIVNDFQKGDIAEGYSVSREKKESFPLTVTSAQKNPTAFYLCASSIRGSGPVFSYEQYFGPGTRLTVT.

This CDR3 reads CASSPRRGPDTQYF. Here the CDR3 DNA reads TGTGCCAGCAGTCCAAGGAGGGGTCCAGATACGCAGTATTTT. The gene calls are TRBV27 and TRBJ2-3; D might be TRBD2 (6 bases). V shed 5 bases and J shed 4 bases, with 13 bases lying between them. The CDR3 is made up of 14 amino acids. Per germline, CDR1 MNHEY and CDR2 SMNVEV (reference sequence).

J is TRBJ2-4 and V is TRBV7-2; TRBD1 agrees at 7 bases. Germline V gene data show CDR1 as SGHTA and CDR2 as FQGNSA. V shed 5 bases, J shed 0 bases, and the junction held 16 bases outside the gene matches. The CDR3 totals 19 residues. The CDR3, as DNA: TGTGCCAGCAGCCACTTGGACAGGCACGAGCAAATAGCCAAAAACATTCAGTACTTC. It encodes CASSHLDRHEQIAKNIQYF.

The rearrangement uses TRBV27 and TRBJ1-1; tentative D call: TRBD1 (5 bases). In germline, CDR1 is MNHEY, CDR2 SMNVEV (reference sequence). The CDR3 has 19 residues. Trimming pared 6 bases from V and 0 bases from J, leaving 26 bases between. CDR3 sequence (DNA): TGTGCCAGCAGGGAGGGACGCCCGACCCCTCCAATTATGAACACTGAAGCTTTCTTT. This translates into CASREGRPTPPIMNTEAFF.

This clone was counted only a few times. V usage is TRBV15 and J usage is TRBJ1-5; 8 nucleotides align to TRBD1. The CDR3 sequence is 19 residues long. V lost 2 bases and J lost 9; bases outside the gene matches: 21. Germline CDR1 is LNHNV and CDR2 is YYDKDF (reference sequence). The CDR3 DNA follows: TGTGCCACCAGCAGAAGCACCTCCTCGACAGGGGCGTTTCCGTCGCCCCAGCATTTT. Translating gives CATSRSTSSTGAFPSPQHF.

This clone was seen once. V and J are TRBV6-5 and TRBJ2-6; 8 positions match TRBD1. This CDR3 region has 15 residues. CDR1 MNHEY and CDR2 SVGAGI come from the germline V gene. The V and J ends lost 6 bases and 2 bases, in that order; junction bases with no gene match: 3. The CDR3: CASRDRAPGANVLTF. CDR3 sequence (DNA): TGTGCCAGCAGGGACAGGGCACCTGGGGCCAACGTCCTGACTTTC.

The chain couples TRBV6-5 to TRBJ2-5; the D is unclear. The V end lost 6 bases, the J end lost 7 bases, and 15 bases lay between the germline ends. The CDR3 loop spans 13 amino acids. Looked up from germline, CDR1 is MNHEY and CDR2 is SVGAGI. The CDR3, as DNA: TGTGCCAGCAGAGCCCCTAGATTTGGGACCCAGTACTTC. Encoded protein: CASRAPRFGTQYF.

This chain connects TRBV15 to TRBJ2-1; 10 nucleotides line up with TRBD2. In germline, CDR1 is LNHNV, CDR2 YYDKDF (reference sequence). CDR3 size: 17 residues. The ends lost 4 bases at V and 2 bases at J; junction bases unmatched: 8. CDR3 sequence reads: CATSTQSGTSAYNEQFF. Here the CDR3 DNA reads TGTGCCACCAGCACCCAATCCGGGACTAGCGCCTACAATGAGCAGTTCTTC.

V is TRBV30 and J is TRBJ2-1, with D unresolved. V lost 2 bases, J lost 4 bases, and 12 bases lay in between. The CDR3 spans 14 residues. The V gene's germline CDR1 is GTSNPN and CDR2 SVGIG (reference sequence). CDR3 amino acids: CAWSTPLKYNEQFF. As DNA, the CDR3 is TGTGCCTGGAGTACTCCCCTCAAGTACAATGAGCAGTTCTTC.

The gene calls are TRBV30 and TRBJ2-7; tentative D call: TRBD2 (5 bases). Trimming took off 2 bases at V and 3 bases at J, with 11 bases between the two ends. The V gene's germline CDR1 is GTSNPN and CDR2 SVGIG (reference sequence). CDR3 length equals 13 residues. CDR3 nucleotides: TGTGCCTGGAGTTCGGAGCGGAGCTACGAGCAGTACTTC. Its protein is CAWSSERSYEQYF. The full variable domain, in which reference TRBV30 and TRBJ2-7 provide the parts outside the CDR3, is SQTIHQWPATLVQPVGSPLSLECTVEGTSNPNLYWYRQAAGRGLQLLFYSVGIGQISSEVPQNLSASRPQDRQFILSSKKLLLSDSGFYLCAWSSERSYEQYFGPGTRLTVT.

The V and J genes are TRBV7-2 and TRBJ2-5, with 7 bases that match TRBD2. The V gene's germline CDR1 is SGHTA and CDR2 FQGNSA. V lost 5 bases and J lost 5; bases outside the gene matches: 8. This CDR3 comprises 14 residues. CDR3 sequence: CASSPAGPAETQYF. CDR3 in DNA: TGTGCCAGCAGCCCAGCGGGGCCGGCGGAGACCCAGTACTTC.

The chain combines TRBV5-1 with TRBJ2-7, with 9 bases lining up with TRBD2. The CDR3 covers 21 residues. Unmatched junction bases numbered 21, after V lost 0 bases and J lost 2 bases. Germline V gene lookup returns CDR1 SGHRS and CDR2 YFSETQ. This CDR3 is CASSLAKSRKREAPPPYEQYF. The CDR3 DNA follows: TGCGCCAGCAGCTTGGCCAAGAGTCGGAAGCGGGAGGCCCCTCCTCCCTACGAGCAGTACTTC.

The rearrangement uses TRBV5-4 and TRBJ2-2, with D hard to call. The CDR3 spans 15 residues. V was trimmed by 0 bases and J by 4 bases, leaving 10 bases between them. In germline, CDR1 is SGHNT, CDR2 YYREEE (reference sequence). In DNA form, the CDR3 reads TGTGCCAGCAGCTTGGGAGTCTCACCCACCGGGGAGCTGTTTTTT. It codes for CASSLGVSPTGELFF.

The rearrangement uses TRBV4-3 and TRBJ2-1; tentative D call: TRBD2 (6 bases). The CDR3 spans 18 residues. The V and J ends lost 0 bases and 2 bases respectively, with 17 bases between them. Germline assignment: CDR1 LGHNA and CDR2 YSLEER. The CDR3, as DNA: TGCGCCAGCAGCCAAGATTATGTTTCAGGAGGGACCTACAATGAGCAGTTCTTC. Encoded protein: CASSQDYVSGGTYNEQFF.

This clone was observed once. The rearrangement links TRBV27 to TRBJ1-4; a weak D match, TRBD1 (6 bases). Germline V lookup: CDR1 MNHEY, CDR2 SMNVEV (reference sequence). The ends were cut back, 5 bases at V and 3 bases at J, with 13 bases in the middle. The CDR3 is 15 amino acids. CDR3 sequence reads: CASSRRGRANEKLFF. The CDR3, as DNA: TGTGCCAGCAGTCGCAGGGGTAGGGCTAATGAAAAACTGTTTTTT.

This chain uses TRBV6-1 with TRBJ1-3; maybe TRBD1 (5 bases). V was trimmed by 0 bases and J by 4 bases, leaving 13 bases between them. Germline CDR1 is MNHNS and CDR2 is SASEGT. The CDR3 has 16 amino acids. The DNA of the CDR3 is TGTGCCAGCAGTGAAGCGACAGCATTGTCAGGAAACACCATATATTTT. This encodes CASSEATALSGNTIYF.

Comments on this clone: Other DNA sequences in this sample translate to the same CDR3. J is TRBJ2-4 and V is TRBV5-7, with TRBD2 identical over 10 bases. Being an ORF, TRBV5-7 has a function that is uncertain. This CDR3 has 17 residues. V was clipped by 4 bases and J by 4 bases; unmatched bases: 11. The CDR3 spells CASSLGLAGGGKNIQYF. The CDR3 DNA is TGTGCCAGCAGCCTGGGATTAGCGGGAGGAGGGAAAAACATTCAGTACTTC.

The chain has TRBV9 and TRBJ2-6; 10 nucleotides line up with TRBD2. Trimming took 3 bases from V and 0 from J; bases not matched to a gene: 12. There are 20 residues in the CDR3. Germline V gene sequence: CDR1 SGDLS, CDR2 YYNGEE. DNA for the CDR3: TGTGCCAGCAGCGGACGAAACCGGACTAGCGGCCCCTCTGGGGCCAACGTCCTGACTTTC. Its protein product is CASSGRNRTSGPSGANVLTF.

J is TRBJ2-7 and V is TRBV7-8, with 7 bases identical to TRBD1. V was pared by 1 base and J by 3 bases, with 0 bases of the junction left unmatched. The CDR3 sequence is 13 residues long. Per the germline V gene, CDR1 is SGHVS and CDR2 is FQNEAQ. DNA for the CDR3: TGTGCCAGCAGCTTAGGGGACAGCTACGAGCAGTACTTC. Amino acids: CASSLGDSYEQYF.

The chain recombines TRBV10-2 with TRBJ1-1; D is perhaps TRBD1 (5 bases). The CDR3 covers 16 residues. From germline, CDR1 is WSHSY and CDR2 SAAADI. Trimming left V 5 bases short and J 0 bases short, with 16 bases between. CDR3 loop: CASSPAVGQLNTEAFF. In nucleotides, the CDR3 is TGCGCCAGCAGTCCAGCCGTGGGGCAGCTGAACACTGAAGCTTTCTTT.

The chain uses TRBV9 and TRBJ2-1; TRBD2 matches at 7 bases. Trimming removed 3 bases from V and 9 bases from J; junction bases left unmatched: 12. CDR1 SGDLS and CDR2 YYNGEE come from the germline V gene. The CDR3 is made up of 15 amino acids. In nucleotides, the CDR3 is TGTGCCAGCAGCGCCCAGCGGGATGTCTGCCGTGAGCAGTTCTTC. It encodes CASSAQRDVCREQFF.

CDR3 DNA sequence: TGCAGCGTTGAAGAAGGACTAGCGGGAGTCGCAAATACGCAGTATTTT. It encodes CSVEEGLAGVANTQYF. The gene calls are TRBV29-1 and TRBJ2-3, with 13 nucleotides matching TRBD2. Germline CDR1 is SQVTM and CDR2 is ANQGSEA. This CDR3 region has 16 residues. The junction had 7 bases not matched to a gene; V was cut back by 0 bases and J by 7 bases.

The V and J genes are TRBV7-6 and TRBJ2-7; TRBD1 agrees at 8 bases. Germline CDR1 SGHVS, CDR2 FNYEAQ. This CDR3 contains 14 residues. Germline trimming cut 1 base from V and 2 bases from J; bases unmatched to any gene: 1. CDR3 residues: CASSLGQGTYEQYF. The CDR3 region has the DNA TGTGCCAGCAGCTTAGGACAGGGGACCTACGAGCAGTACTTC.

The rearrangement joins TRBV18 to TRBJ2-7; 12 bases map to TRBD2. V shed 2 bases, J shed 6 bases, and the junction held 11 bases outside the gene matches. The CDR3 totals 17 residues. Looked up from germline, CDR1 is KGHSH and CDR2 is LQKENI. Here the CDR3 reads CASSPCRLAGVGSEQYF. The CDR3 DNA reads as TGTGCCAGCTCACCATGCAGACTAGCGGGAGTAGGAAGCGAGCAGTACTTC. The entire variable domain, with the rest obtained from reference TRBV18 and TRBJ2-7, is as follows: NAGVMQNPRHLVRRRGQEARLRCSPMKGHSHVYWYRQLPEEGLKFMVYLQKENIIDESGMPKERFSAEFPKEGPSILRIQQVVRGDSAAYFCASSPCRLAGVGSEQYFGPGTRLTVT.

This sequence joins TRBV15 and TRBJ1-1; D is unresolved. Trimming took 3 bases from V and 0 from J, leaving 11 bases between them. The length of the CDR3 is 15 residues. From germline, CDR1 is LNHNV and CDR2 YYDKDF (reference sequence). The chain's CDR3 is CATSSAVLMNTEAFF. For the CDR3, the DNA is TGTGCCACCAGCAGCGCGGTTCTCATGAACACTGAAGCTTTCTTT.